This T cell receptor (beta chain) comes out of a study of CD8+ T cells in alopecia areata. In its sample, this clone was seen a few times. Specified treatment: oral pan-JAK inhibitor, 5-10 mg twice daily. After isolation, RNA underwent reverse transcription to generate cDNA as the sequencing template. Clones were read by immunoSEQ multiplex PCR, and TCRdb kept only the in-frame ones, dropping some. The repertoire holds approximately 190,000 clones, with 55% to 75% as singletons. The germline CDR1 and CDR2 sequences are LNHDA and SQIVND (reference sequence). The CDR3 consists of 14 residues. Deletions cut 1 base from V and 1 base from J, with 7 bases between.

The material was CD4+ T cells sorted from blood, obtained at week 24, from a patient treated with tofacitinib. This receptor was taken from a human donor with alopecia areata. The V gene is TRBV19, the J gene TRBJ1-1; D gene unclear. CDR3 sequence reads: CASSIALRNTEAFF. CDR3 DNA: TGTGCCAGTAGTATAGCCCTCCGGAACACTGAAGCTTTCTTT.